This T cell receptor beta chain was obtained from a study of cytomegalovirus exposure and HLA in healthy donors (dated by TCRdb to the late 2010s). Broadly, across the study: According to a later analysis, one platform produced both the 100 to 150 validation repertoires and the 670 or so repertoires of the first cohort. High-throughput TCR immunosequencing, statistical association of individual TCRs with disease status, and machine learning were combined to predict cytomegalovirus infection status. Besides the first cohort of 666 subjects, a separate validation cohort made up of 120 different subjects was used. The study aimed to test whether signatures of past pathogen exposure could be identified by cataloging public T cell receptors. On the study overall, not on this receptor specifically: A later analysis lacked HLA typing for the validation cohort, so it scored co-occurrence in that cohort across all 120 repertoires. Cytomegalovirus status was reported to be diagnosed by the classifier with high specificity and sensitivity in both the original and validation cohorts. It was suggested by the authors that the approach could potentially be generalized to other disease states and immunological phenotypes. The study gave a list of 150 to 200 TCR beta chains associated with cytomegalovirus. A later analysis found that TCRs clustered in the first cohort also tended to co-occur in the 100 to 150 validation repertoires, with 90% to 95% of cluster scores above 0. Most TCR sequences were observed very rarely across donors, whereas some public TCRs were present in many individuals. In vitro tests confirmed that three of the cytomegalovirus-associated TCR beta chains recognize cytomegalovirus antigens.

V trim: 5 bases; J trim: 6 bases; unmatched bases: 12. Taken from the germline V gene, the CDR1 and CDR2 loops are SGHVS and FNYEAQ. Inclusive of the bounding cysteine and phenylalanine, the CDR3 is 17 residues long. Only the CDR3 DNA stays, 51 bases, in frame from base 1. Library preparation used the immunoSEQ multiplex PCR assay. In the authors' own workflow: A statistical classification framework was built for diagnosing cytomegalovirus status from the catalog of TCR beta chain sequences. Sourced from immuneACCESS, this table was stored by TCRdb with only in-frame sequences that have V and J called. A share of the clones is absent; for the studies checked, an unresolved V gene accounts for under half, and the remainder has no known explanation. V, J and clone size are taken as reported in that table, and D and trimming were inferred from the DNA itself. The sample table contains about 220,000 clones; only one count was recorded for approximately 80% of them. More than 13% of the sample rests with the top ten.

Donors formed part of the validation cohort, which comprised about 120 subjects and was distinct from the first cohort of under 800 subjects. This clone was counted once. The target of this receptor is not known. Base qualities are not recorded, but no much larger clone differs from it by a single base. This chain joins TRBV7-6 to TRBJ2-2; 10 of the junction bases match TRBD2. This sequence originates from a woman aged 25 to 39 in good health and CMV-seropositive. Sequenced material: PBMCs. The CDR3 region reads CASSPRLAGVGSGELFF. The bases are TGTGCCAGCAGCCCCCGCCTAGCGGGAGTGGGGTCCGGGGAGCTGTTTTTT. Where the CDR3 stops, the reference TRBV7-6 and TRBJ2-2 genes take over; the full variable domain is GAGVSQSPRYKVTKRGQDVALRCDPISGHVSLYWYRQALGQGPEFLTYFNYEAQQDKSGLPNDRFSAERPEGSISTLTIQRTEQRDSAMYRCASSPRLAGVGSGELFFGEGSRLTVL.